The 26 T cell receptor beta chains below come from one sample, sequenced in a study of T cell changes during pregnancy in multiple sclerosis. The table came from immunoSEQ multiplex PCR; TCRdb's copy has only in-frame clones and leaves some out. The data hold 100,000 or so clones, with 85% to 95% observed a single time. Here the sequenced sample was peripheral blood, taken in the first trimester of pregnancy. The receptors come from a female donor with multiple sclerosis, enrolled in a pregnancy study.

The genes are TRBV7-2 and TRBJ2-7, with D possibly matching TRBD2 (5 bases). Germline V CDR1 and CDR2: SGHTA, FQGNSA. The CDR3 runs 11 residues. V gave up 5 bases and J gave up 4 bases, with 6 bases separating them. CDR3 DNA sequence: TGTGCCAGCAGCCGGGGTTACGAGCAGTACTTC. It is translated as CASSRGYEQYF.

V and J are TRBV5-4 and TRBJ2-7; a weak D match, TRBD1 (5 bases). CDR3 length: 11 residues. Germline V gene lookup returns CDR1 SGHNT and CDR2 YYREEE (reference sequence). Trimming cost V 1 base and J 6 bases, with 5 bases left between them. This CDR3 reads CASSLTGEQYF. The CDR3 region has the DNA TGTGCCAGCAGCTTGACAGGCGAGCAGTACTTC.

The chain links TRBV6-5 to TRBJ2-7; D is ambiguous. V gave up 6 bases and J gave up 0 bases, with 15 bases separating them. This CDR3 spans 15 amino acids. Germline values: CDR1 MNHEY, CDR2 SVGAGI. The chain's CDR3 is CASSITRKSSYEQYF. The CDR3 DNA is TGTGCCAGCAGCATCACACGAAAAAGCTCCTACGAGCAGTACTTC.

The rearrangement links TRBV5-1 to TRBJ2-3; D uncertain. V lost 5 bases to trimming and J lost 2 bases, with 6 bases between them. CDR1 SGHRS and CDR2 YFSETQ come from the germline V gene. The CDR3 has 12 amino acids. The CDR3 nucleotides read TGCGCCAGCAGGTCATCCACAGATACGCAGTATTTT. Amino acids: CASRSSTDTQYF.

The genes are TRBV5-5 and TRBJ2-1, with 8 nucleotides matching TRBD2. The CDR3 spans 15 residues. Per the germline V gene, CDR1 is SGHKS and CDR2 is YYEKEE (reference sequence). With 1 base clipped from V and 8 bases from J, the junction kept 8 bases outside the gene matches. Here the CDR3 reads CASSLNSGVGDEQFF. CDR3 DNA sequence: TGTGCCAGCAGCTTGAATAGCGGGGTGGGGGATGAGCAGTTCTTC. Supplemented by reference TRBV5-5 and TRBJ2-1, the full variable domain reads DAGVTQSPTHLIKTRGQQVTLRCSPISGHKSVSWYQQVLGQGPQFIFQYYEKEERGRGNFPDRFSARQFPNYSSELNVNALLLGDSALYLCASSLNSGVGDEQFFGPGTRLTVL.

This clone was observed once. V is TRBV11-1 and J is TRBJ2-2; D is possibly TRBD1 (5 bases). From germline, CDR1 is SGHAT and CDR2 FQDESV (reference sequence). CDR3 length: 14 amino acids. The V gene lost 0 bases and the J gene lost 7 bases, with 9 bases spanning the gap. CDR3 sequence (DNA): TGTGCCAGCAGCTTAGCTGACAGTGGCGGGGAGCTGTTTTTT. It yields the protein CASSLADSGGELFF.

The chain employs TRBV7-6 and TRBJ1-3; D uncertain. CDR1 SGHVS and CDR2 FNYEAQ come from the germline V gene. The CDR3 length is 16 residues. V was cut by 0 bases and J by 2 bases, with 11 bases left in between. The CDR3 loop reads CASSLAGPGTGNTIYF. The DNA for the CDR3 is TGTGCCAGCAGCTTAGCTGGCCCGGGGACTGGAAACACCATATATTTT. Drawing the rest from reference TRBV7-6 and TRBJ1-3, the complete variable domain is GAGVSQSPRYKVTKRGQDVALRCDPISGHVSLYWYRQALGQGPEFLTYFNYEAQQDKSGLPNDRFSAERPEGSISTLTIQRTEQRDSAMYRCASSLAGPGTGNTIYFGEGSWLTVV.

The rearrangement links TRBV5-1 to TRBJ1-1, with TRBD1 matching 7 bases. The trim removed 7 bases at V and 0 bases at J, leaving 12 bases unmatched. The germline V gene has CDR1 SGHRS and CDR2 YFSETQ. The CDR3 is 16 residues long. The CDR3, as DNA: TGCGCCAGCGCCGGGCCAGGGGGGCCCTTGAACACTGAAGCTTTCTTT. Encoded protein: CASAGPGGPLNTEAFF.

Only one count was recorded for this clone. The chain recombines TRBV5-4 with TRBJ2-7, with no clear D. The germline V gene encodes CDR1 SGHNT and CDR2 YYREEE (reference sequence). V was shortened by 0 bases and J by 1 base, with 5 bases between the two germline ends. The CDR3 totals 13 residues. The CDR3 coding sequence is TGTGCCAGCAGCTTGGTTGCGTCCTACGAGCAGTACTTC. Its protein product is CASSLVASYEQYF.

Only one count was recorded for this clone. CDR3 DNA sequence: TGTGCCACCATTCGGTGGGGACTAGCGGACGTAGGAAATGAGCAGTTCTTC. Amino acids: CATIRWGLADVGNEQFF. V usage is TRBV2 and J usage is TRBJ2-1; 11 positions agree with TRBD2. V gave up 10 bases and J gave up 7 bases; unmatched junction bases: 18. The CDR3 spans 17 residues. The V gene's germline CDR1 is SNHLY and CDR2 FYNNEI.

The CDR3 coding sequence is TGTGCCAGCAGCATCGGGAGCTCCTACGAGCAGTACTTC. This codes for CASSIGSSYEQYF. The genes are TRBV9 and TRBJ2-7, with D possibly TRBD2 on 6 matching bases. This CDR3 has 13 residues. V lost 4 bases and J lost 0, with 8 bases in between. The germline V gene has CDR1 SGDLS and CDR2 YYNGEE.

The CDR3 nucleotides are TGTGCCACATCCACCCCTTCTAGCGGGGAGGCGGAGACCCAGTACTTC. Translation: CATSTPSSGEAETQYF. V is TRBV11-2 and J is TRBJ2-5; 9 bases are shared with TRBD2. Germline-derived CDR1 and CDR2 are SGHAT and FQNNGV. The J segment lost 5 bases and the V segment lost 10 bases, leaving 17 bases of the junction unmatched. The CDR3 is 16 residues long.

The rearrangement joins TRBV11-3 to TRBJ2-5, with D maybe TRBD1 (5 bases). The CDR3 has 15 amino acids. In germline, CDR1 is SGHNT, CDR2 YENEEA. Trimming took off 3 bases at V and 0 bases at J, with 11 bases between the two ends. The DNA for the CDR3 is TGTGCCAGCAGCTTCCGCCCAGGGAACCAAGAGACCCAGTACTTC. Protein product: CASSFRPGNQETQYF.

J is TRBJ2-5 and V is TRBV11-2, with 10 positions matching TRBD2. Germline lookup yields CDR1 SGHAT and CDR2 FQNNGV. The junction had 8 bases not matched to a gene; V was cut back by 6 bases and J by 4 bases. CDR3 length equals 15 residues. The CDR3 nucleotides read TGTGCCAGCAGGAAAAGCGGGGGGGCATCAGAGACCCAGTACTTC. Translated: CASRKSGGASETQYF.

The V and J genes are TRBV9 and TRBJ2-2; no firm D call. The CDR3 has 16 residues. CDR1 is SGDLS and CDR2 is YYNGEE in the germline V gene. V dropped 2 bases and J dropped 5 bases, with 16 bases sitting between them. The CDR3 region is CASSVPRSPKTGELFF. DNA for the CDR3: TGTGCCAGCAGCGTCCCCCGGAGCCCCAAGACCGGGGAGCTGTTTTTT.

The chain is built from TRBV9 and TRBJ1-1, with a tentative D call TRBD1 (5 bases). This CDR3 has 14 amino acids. V dropped 1 base and J dropped 1 base, with 8 bases sitting between them. Germline CDR1 reads SGDLS; CDR2 reads YYNGEE. CDR3 coding DNA: TGTGCCAGCAGCGTATCCAGGGAGAACACTGAAGCTTTCTTT. This translates into CASSVSRENTEAFF.

The chain employs TRBV27 and TRBJ2-3, with D tentatively TRBD2 (5 bases). Trimming pared 5 bases from V and 3 bases from J, leaving 27 bases between. In germline, CDR1 is MNHEY, CDR2 SMNVEV (reference sequence). This CDR3 comprises 19 residues. The CDR3 loop is CASSPIGVARGSYTDTQYF. As DNA, the CDR3 is TGTGCCAGCAGTCCCATCGGGGTTGCGCGTGGATCGTATACAGATACGCAGTATTTT.

The V and J genes are TRBV19 and TRBJ2-1, with 9 nucleotides matching TRBD2. CDR1 is LNHDA, CDR2 SQIVND, per germline (reference sequence). V lost 5 bases, J lost 6 bases, and 11 bases stayed unmatched. The length of the CDR3 is 16 residues. In nucleotides, the CDR3 is TGTGCCAGTAGTTCGGTAGCGGGGGTGAACATCAATGAGCAGTTCTTC. Its protein product is CASSSVAGVNINEQFF.

This clone was detected once. V usage is TRBV9 and J usage is TRBJ2-3; D is possibly TRBD1 (6 bases). The CDR3 is 16 amino acids. Trimming cost V 5 bases and J 1 base, with 17 bases left between them. CDR1 SGDLS and CDR2 YYNGEE come from the germline V gene. The CDR3 nucleotides read TGTGCCAGCAGTGGGAGCCAGGGGTTCGGCACAGATACGCAGTATTTT. Protein: CASSGSQGFGTDTQYF.

This chain uses TRBV4-1 with TRBJ1-6; TRBD1 agrees at 7 bases. V lost 1 base, J lost 8 bases, and 5 bases stayed unmatched. The germline V gene has CDR1 MGHRA and CDR2 YSYEKL. CDR3 length equals 15 residues. The CDR3 sequence: CASSQGQGFDSPLHF. Here the CDR3 DNA reads TGCGCCAGCAGCCAAGGACAGGGCTTTGATTCACCCCTCCACTTT.

The chain combines TRBV4-1 with TRBJ1-2; D gene unclear. Trimming cost V 0 bases and J 8 bases, with 19 bases left between them. Per germline, CDR1 MGHRA and CDR2 YSYEKL. The CDR3 sequence is 16 residues long. The CDR3 sequence is CASSQDQPGSAWGYTF. In DNA form, the CDR3 reads TGCGCCAGCAGCCAAGATCAGCCGGGGAGCGCTTGGGGCTACACCTTC.

This sequence joins TRBV27 and TRBJ2-1; TRBD2 matches at 14 bases. V shed 5 bases, J shed 5 bases, and the junction held 5 bases outside the gene matches. Germline V lookup: CDR1 MNHEY, CDR2 SMNVEV (reference sequence). The CDR3 consists of 16 residues. Here the CDR3 reads CASSALTSGGDNEQFF. CDR3 sequence (DNA): TGTGCCAGCAGTGCCCTGACTAGCGGGGGGGACAATGAGCAGTTCTTC.

CDR3: CASSERASNEKLFF. For the CDR3, the DNA is TGTGCCAGCTCAGAGAGGGCGTCTAATGAAAAACTGTTTTTT. V and J are TRBV6-1 and TRBJ1-4; D gene unclear. The CDR3 is 14 residues long. Germline V gene sequence: CDR1 MNHNS, CDR2 SASEGT. The germline V and J ends were trimmed by 8 bases and 3 bases, with 13 bases remaining between them.

This clone appeared once. The V call is TRBV5-5, the J call TRBJ2-3; the D gene is possibly TRBD2 (6 bases). The CDR3 sequence is 16 residues long. Germline CDR1 is SGHKS and CDR2 is YYEKEE (reference sequence). V was cut by 3 bases and J by 4 bases, with 18 bases left in between. The CDR3 spells CASSSPEAGMPDTQYF. CDR3 nucleotide sequence: TGTGCCAGCAGCTCCCCGGAAGCGGGCATGCCAGATACGCAGTATTTT.

The chain recombines TRBV28 with TRBJ1-2; D uncertain. This CDR3 is built from 13 residues. V was pared by 5 bases and J by 5 bases, with 12 bases between. Germline loops: CDR1 MDHEN, CDR2 SYDVKM. CDR3 in amino acids: CASSDKLLYGYTF. CDR3 nucleotide sequence: TGTGCCAGCAGTGATAAACTGTTGTATGGCTACACCTTC.

The J gene is TRBJ2-3, the V gene TRBV19, with unresolved D. CDR3 length: 13 residues. The V and J ends lost 5 bases and 0 bases respectively, with 6 bases between them. CDR1 and CDR2 (germline): LNHDA, SQIVND (reference sequence). The CDR3 sequence is CASSAVSTDTQYF. The CDR3 bases are TGTGCCAGTAGTGCAGTTAGCACAGATACGCAGTATTTT.